A selection of T cell receptor beta chains follows, all from one sample in a study of graft-versus-host responses after intestinal transplantation. What these receptors recognize is not known. Using immunoSEQ multiplex PCR, the repertoire was profiled, and TCRdb retains in-frame clones only, with some absent. The sample holds some 80,000 clones; less than 95% are singletons and the top ten take around 7.6%. Sequencing was performed on unstimulated CD8+ T cells sorted from spleen or lymph node cells, taken before transplant. The receptors come from a human donor who was the organ donor for an intestinal transplant. Each CDR3 is given with its conserved first and last residue. D genes are given only for firm matches. A clone size is listed for some rows: how often the clone was seen (once, few, many), or a class if it is expanded.

clone_size	d_call	v_call	j_call	cdr3_nt	cdr3_aa
.	TRBD2	TRBV9	TRBJ2-7	TGTGCCAGCAGCGTAGATTGGGGACTAGCCATATACGAGCAGTACTTC	CASSVDWGLAIYEQYF
few	.	TRBV12-5	TRBJ2-1	TGTGCTAGTACTCTACTCCTTGGGGCGGCGGAGCAGTTCTTC	CASTLLLGAAEQFF
.	.	TRBV29-1	TRBJ1-4	TGCAGCGTTCAACAGGCGCCTAATGAAAAACTGTTTTTT	CSVQQAPNEKLFF
.	.	TRBV2	TRBJ1-1	TGTGCCAGCAGCCTCGGACAGTTGAACACTGAAGCTTTCTTT	CASSLGQLNTEAFF
.	.	TRBV4-1	TRBJ2-1	TGCGCCAGCAGCCAAGAAAAGGGAAATGAGCAGTTCTTC	CASSQEKGNEQFF
.	.	TRBV28	TRBJ1-5	TGTGCCAGCAGCTCCCCCCTCGGGGGAAGCAATCAGCCCCAGCATTTT	CASSSPLGGSNQPQHF
.	.	TRBV27	TRBJ1-2	TGTGCCAGCCGCTGGGGGGCCTATGGCTACACCTTC	CASRWGAYGYTF
.	.	TRBV2	TRBJ1-2	TGTGCCAGCAGTGACGGGGGGGCGGGTGGCTACACCTTC	CASSDGGAGGYTF
.	.	TRBV2	TRBJ1-5	TGTGCCAGCAGTGAAAAGGTCGGTCCTAGCAATCAGCCCCAGCATTTT	CASSEKVGPSNQPQHF
.	.	TRBV11-2	TRBJ2-6	TGTGCCAGCAGCTCAACCTATCGGGACTCTGGGGCCAACGTCCTGACTTTC	CASSSTYRDSGANVLTF
.	.	TRBV5-4	TRBJ2-7	TGTGCCAGCAGCTTGGAGGGGCGCTCCTACGAGCAGTACTTC	CASSLEGRSYEQYF
once	.	TRBV4-1	TRBJ2-1	TGCGCCAGCAGCAGGGGGAATGAGCAGTTCTTC	CASSRGNEQFF
.	.	TRBV6-5	TRBJ2-7	TGTGCCAGCAGTTACTCCGGGGCGTACGAGCAGTACTTC	CASSYSGAYEQYF
few	.	TRBV6-1	TRBJ2-7	TGTGCCAGCAGCCCGGACTCCTACACCTACGAGCAGTACTTC	CASSPDSYTYEQYF
.	.	TRBV7-9	TRBJ2-1	TGTGCCAGCAGCTTAGCGGGGAGCTACAATGAGCAGTTCTTC	CASSLAGSYNEQFF
.	.	TRBV29-1	TRBJ2-7	TGCAGCGTTGAAGAGGAGACGAGCTCCTACGAGCAGTACTTC	CSVEEETSSYEQYF
.	TRBD1	TRBV4-1	TRBJ1-2	TGCGCCAGCAGCCTCCGGGACAGGGGAATAGGTTATGGCTACACCTTC	CASSLRDRGIGYGYTF
.	TRBD2	TRBV7-9	TRBJ2-3	TGTGCCAGCAGCTTAAGGGACTACCACACAGATACGCAGTATTTT	CASSLRDYHTDTQYF
.	TRBD2	TRBV5-1	TRBJ2-3	TGCGCCAGCAGCCCGAAGGAGACGATCTGGCGGGGGGGCATAGCAGATACGCAGTATTTT	CASSPKETIWRGGIADTQYF
.	.	TRBV4-1	TRBJ1-1	TGCGCCAGCAGACAGGGAATGAACACTGAAGCTTTCTTT	CASRQGMNTEAFF
.	TRBD1	TRBV11-2	TRBJ2-7	TGTGCCAGCAGCCCGGGACAGGGGGCCTACGAGCAGTACTTC	CASSPGQGAYEQYF
.	.	TRBV5-4	TRBJ1-2	TGTGCCAGCATGGGATCTAACTATGGCTACACCTTC	CASMGSNYGYTF
.	TRBD2	TRBV11-2	TRBJ2-1	TGTGCCAGCAGCTTAGCGCCTAGCGGGAGACCCTTTTTCGGGCAGTTCTTC	CASSLAPSGRPFFGQFF
.	TRBD1	TRBV19	TRBJ2-7	TGTGCCAGTAGTACCCCAGGGGGCGCAGGGTACGAGCAGTACTTC	CASSTPGGAGYEQYF
.	TRBD1	TRBV27	TRBJ2-5	TGTGCCAGCAGTTTGGTAGGGGGCGAAGAGACCCAGTACTTC	CASSLVGGEETQYF
once	TRBD2	TRBV6-6	TRBJ2-1	TGTGCCAGCAGTTACTCGGCAGCTAGCGGCTACAATGAGCAGTTCTTC	CASSYSAASGYNEQFF
.	TRBD2	TRBV10-1	TRBJ2-1	TGCGCCAGCAGTGATTTTGCGGGGGGTTTAGGGAATGAGCAGTTCTTC	CASSDFAGGLGNEQFF
.	.	TRBV4-2	TRBJ1-2	TGTGCCAGCAGCCAAGATTTTCCCGCAGGCGAGGATGGCTACACCTTC	CASSQDFPAGEDGYTF
medium-sized	.	TRBV2	TRBJ1-5	TGTGCCAGCAGTCCAATTCAGGGGAGCAATCAGCCCCAGCATTTT	CASSPIQGSNQPQHF
.	.	TRBV5-8	TRBJ2-5	TGTGCCAGCAGCTTGGAAGAGACCCAGTACTTC	CASSLEETQYF
.	TRBD1	TRBV7-9	TRBJ1-5	TGTGCCAGCAGCGGATACATCGGGACAGGGCCCAATCAGCCCCAGCATTTT	CASSGYIGTGPNQPQHF
.	.	TRBV7-6	TRBJ1-3	TGTGCCAGCCGGGGGGTTGGAAACACCATATATTTT	CASRGVGNTIYF
.	.	TRBV27	TRBJ1-2	TGTGCCAGCAGTCCTCCGGGCCCGGGTTATGGCTACACCTTC	CASSPPGPGYGYTF
.	TRBD1	TRBV6-5	TRBJ1-1	TGTGCCAGCAGTTATGACGGGACAGTGAACACTGAAGCTTTCTTT	CASSYDGTVNTEAFF
.	.	TRBV5-6	TRBJ1-2	TGTGCCAGCAGCTTGGAAGACGGACTTAAAGACTATGGCTACACCTTC	CASSLEDGLKDYGYTF
.	.	TRBV27	TRBJ2-2	TGTGCCAGCAGGAGCGGCGGGGAGCTGTTTTTT	CASRSGGELFF
.	.	TRBV2	TRBJ1-2	TGTGCCAGCAGTGCCCCAGACCTGGGAAACTATGGCTACACCTTC	CASSAPDLGNYGYTF
.	.	TRBV19	TRBJ2-2	TGTGCCAGTAGTTACAGGAAAGTCGACACCGGGGAGCTGTTTTTT	CASSYRKVDTGELFF
.	TRBD1	TRBV7-9	TRBJ1-1	TGTGCCAGCAGCTTAGTAGTGGACAGGGCAAACACTGAAGCTTTCTTT	CASSLVVDRANTEAFF
.	.	TRBV19	TRBJ1-1	TGTGCCAGTACCCAGGGGTGGGGTGAAGCTTTCTTT	CASTQGWGEAFF
.	TRBD2	TRBV6-1	TRBJ2-1	TGTGCCACCCTGGACGGGGGGACCTACAATGAGCAGTTCTTC	CATLDGGTYNEQFF
.	TRBD1	TRBV29-1	TRBJ1-2	TGCAGCGTTGGGCCGGCCTACTCAGGGGGAACTCATGGCTACACCTTC	CSVGPAYSGGTHGYTF
.	.	TRBV5-6	TRBJ1-2	TGTGCCAGCAGCCGTAACGATAACCGGGACAACTATGGCTACACCTTC	CASSRNDNRDNYGYTF
.	TRBD1	TRBV4-1	TRBJ1-3	TGCGCCAGCAGCCACCTACTGGGACAGGGGGAAAACACCATATATTTT	CASSHLLGQGENTIYF
.	TRBD1	TRBV5-3	TRBJ2-5	TGTGCCAGAAGCTTGGGACAGGGGGAAGAGACCCAGTACTTC	CARSLGQGEETQYF
.	.	TRBV18	TRBJ2-4	TGTGCCAGCTCACCCTCGGAGAGGGCTTGGACACTAAACATTCAGTACTTC	CASSPSERAWTLNIQYF
.	.	TRBV15	TRBJ1-1	TGTGCCACCAGCACCCCACCACAGGGCGTGAGCACTGAGGCTTTCTTT	CATSTPPQGVSTEAFF
.	TRBD1	TRBV10-3	TRBJ2-1	TGTGCCATCAGGCCAGGAAAGGGGGCTACCTACAATGAGCAGTTCTTC	CAIRPGKGATYNEQFF
.	.	TRBV6-1	TRBJ2-7	TGTGCCAGCAGTGAATCCCTTCATGGGAGGTCCTACGAGCAGTACTTC	CASSESLHGRSYEQYF
.	TRBD1	TRBV5-1	TRBJ1-1	TGCGCCAGCAGCTTGGGACAGGGAGGTACTGAAGCTTTCTTT	CASSLGQGGTEAFF
.	TRBD2	TRBV7-9	TRBJ2-1	TGTGCCAGCAGCAGTCCTCCTAGCGGCAATGAGCAGTTCTTC	CASSSPPSGNEQFF
.	TRBD2	TRBV15	TRBJ2-7	TGTGCCACCAGCAGAGATCGGGAGGGCACCTACGAGCAGTACTTC	CATSRDREGTYEQYF
.	TRBD2	TRBV7-8	TRBJ2-1	TGTGCCAGCAGCTTAGTGACTAGCGGAGACAATGAGCAGTTCTTC	CASSLVTSGDNEQFF
.	TRBD2	TRBV7-8	TRBJ2-1	TGTGCCAGCAGCTTTAATCGCCCGCTAGCGGGATCCTCCTACAATGAGCAGTTCTTC	CASSFNRPLAGSSYNEQFF
.	.	TRBV19	TRBJ2-1	TGTGCCAGTAGTATTTGGCGGGGAAACAATGAGCAGTTCTTC	CASSIWRGNNEQFF
.	.	TRBV19	TRBJ2-7	TGTGCCAGTAGTCGTCCAGGGTCCTACGAGCAGTACTTC	CASSRPGSYEQYF
once	.	TRBV7-6	TRBJ1-1	TGTGCCAGCAGCTTCGGCGGGAACACTGAAGCTTTCTTT	CASSFGGNTEAFF
.	.	TRBV6-1	TRBJ1-1	TGTGCCCTAAGCGGGAACCGTATGAACACTGAAGCTTTCTTT	CALSGNRMNTEAFF